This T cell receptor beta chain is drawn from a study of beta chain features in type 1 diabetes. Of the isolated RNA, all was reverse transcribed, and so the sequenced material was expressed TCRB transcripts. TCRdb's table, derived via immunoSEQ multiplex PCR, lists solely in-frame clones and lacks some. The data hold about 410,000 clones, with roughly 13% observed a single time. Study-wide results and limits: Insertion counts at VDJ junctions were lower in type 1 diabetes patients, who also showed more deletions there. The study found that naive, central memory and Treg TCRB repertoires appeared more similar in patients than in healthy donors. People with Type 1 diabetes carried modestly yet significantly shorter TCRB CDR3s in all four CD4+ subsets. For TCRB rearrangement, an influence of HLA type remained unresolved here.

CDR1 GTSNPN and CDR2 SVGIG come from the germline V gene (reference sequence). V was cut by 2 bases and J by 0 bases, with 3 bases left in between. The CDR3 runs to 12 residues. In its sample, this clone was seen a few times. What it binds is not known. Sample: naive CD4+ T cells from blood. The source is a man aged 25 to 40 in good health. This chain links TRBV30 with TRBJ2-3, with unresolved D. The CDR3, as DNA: TGTGCCTGGAGTCTTAGCACAGATACGCAGTATTTT. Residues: CAWSLSTDTQYF.